This T cell receptor (beta chain) comes out of a study of cytomegalovirus exposure and HLA in healthy donors. Study overall: Ancestry clustering placed about 80% of 300 to 400 genotyped donors in the Caucasian-associated cluster.

PCR was performed using 60 Vbeta and 13 Jbeta primers. Only in-frame clones appear in the TCRdb table, and some are missing; sequencing was by immunoSEQ multiplex PCR. The repertoire holds around 94,000 clones, with 77% as singletons. Germline values: CDR1 SGDLS, CDR2 YYNGEE. Trimming stripped 3 bases from V and 4 bases from J, with 16 bases between. CDR3 size: 15 residues. V is TRBV9 and J is TRBJ1-2; D remains ambiguous. The TCR was taken from a male donor in good health and CMV-seropositive. Sequenced: PBMCs. As DNA, the CDR3 is TGTGCCAGCAGCGCCGCAGCGGCAGGTGCCTATGGCTACACCTTC. The encoded protein is CASSAAAAGAYGYTF.